Listed here are 9 T cell receptor beta chains from one sample, sequenced in a study of CD8 T cells in Susac syndrome. Reverse transcription of roughly 0.45 to 1 ug RNA used random hexamers. TCRdb used MiXCR to reprocess the immunoSEQ multiplex PCR reads, holding one entry per CDR3 protein. The table has a few hundred thousand distinct CDR3 sequences, about 94% seen once. Sequencing was performed on CD4+ T cells from PBMCs. The source of these receptors is a human donor with Susac syndrome.

V and J are TRBV14 and TRBJ2-6; D is undetermined. The V gene's germline CDR1 is SGHDN and CDR2 FVKESK. This CDR3 is 15 amino acids long. V was pared by 2 bases and J by 0 bases, with 5 bases between. The CDR3, as DNA: TGTGCCAGCAGCCAAAGTTTCTCTGGGGCCAACGTCCTGACTTTC. Translating it yields CASSQSFSGANVLTF.

CDR3 nucleotide sequence: TGTGCCAGCAGCCTACGAGCGGGGGGGTACAATGAGCAGTTCTTC. It is translated as CASSLRAGGYNEQFF. The rearrangement uses TRBV14 and TRBJ2-1, with TRBD2 identical over 10 bases. Trimming cost V 4 bases and J 4 bases; bases outside gene matches: 4. This CDR3 region has 15 residues. Germline CDR1 and CDR2: SGHDN and FVKESK.

The rearrangement uses TRBV6-5 and TRBJ1-2; no reliable D call. The CDR3 extends over 12 amino acids. Germline CDR1 reads MNHEY; CDR2 reads SVGAGI. V lost 7 bases, J lost 9 bases, and 15 bases lay in between. The CDR3 region has the DNA TGTGCCAGCACCTCATCAGCCGGAAGCTACACCTTC. Amino acid sequence: CASTSSAGSYTF.

This clonotype was found a few times. The chain employs TRBV30 and TRBJ2-2; the D is unclear. CDR1 is GTSNPN, CDR2 SVGIG, per germline (reference sequence). The CDR3 is 13 amino acids. Trimming removed 3 bases from V and 0 bases from J, with 5 bases in between. The CDR3 protein is CAWRGANTGELFF. The DNA of the CDR3 is TGTGCCTGGAGGGGCGCGAACACCGGGGAGCTGTTTTTT.

CDR3 in amino acids: CSARESRGPSTDTQYF. For the CDR3, the DNA is TGCAGTGCTAGAGAATCCCGAGGCCCTAGCACAGATACGCAGTATTTT. The rearrangement uses TRBV20-1 and TRBJ2-3, with unresolved D. V was shortened by 0 bases and J by 0 bases, with 13 bases between the two germline ends. Looked up from germline, CDR1 is DFQATT and CDR2 is SNEGSKA (reference sequence). This CDR3 is 16 amino acids long.

Points on this clonotype: One junction end does not reproduce the germline sequence, and a read error may be involved. J is TRBJ1-5 and V is TRBV20-1, with TRBD1 matching over 9 bases. The CDR3 runs to 16 residues. CDR1 is DFQATT and CDR2 is SNEGSKA in the germline V gene (reference sequence). In DNA form, the CDR3 reads TGCAGTGCTAGAGCCGTACAGGGGGCCGGCAATCAGCTCCAGCATTTT. Translating it yields CSARAVQGAGNQLQHF.

For the CDR3, the DNA is TGCAGTGCCAGCCGGGGAACGAACTCTGGAAACACCATATATTTT. This encodes CSASRGTNSGNTIYF. The genes are TRBV20-1 and TRBJ1-3; no clear D gene. Per germline, CDR1 DFQATT and CDR2 SNEGSKA (reference sequence). Trimming stripped 6 bases from V and 0 bases from J, with 15 bases between. The CDR3 is 15 amino acids.

The V call is TRBV11-1, the J call TRBJ2-3; 8 positions match TRBD1. Germline loops: CDR1 SGHAT, CDR2 FQDESV (reference sequence). The V gene end was trimmed by 5 bases and the J gene end by 4 bases; junction bases not matched to a gene: 8. The CDR3 extends over 15 amino acids. The CDR3 nucleotides read TGTGCCAGCAGCCCCGGGACAGGTCGGTCAGATACGCAGTATTTT. Translated: CASSPGTGRSDTQYF.

The genes are TRBV7-2 and TRBJ1-1; no clear D. The CDR3 is 15 residues long. Germline loops: CDR1 SGHTA, CDR2 FQGNSA. The germline V and J ends were trimmed by 1 base and 1 base, with 10 bases remaining between them. The CDR3 DNA follows: TGTGCCAGCAGCTTAGTAACCGGATCGAACACTGAAGCTTTCTTT. Its protein is CASSLVTGSNTEAFF.